Each of the 23 T cell receptor beta chains below was sequenced from the same sample in a study of OX40 agonist ivuxolimab in advanced cancers. TCRdb's table, derived via immunoSEQ multiplex PCR, lists solely in-frame clones and lacks some. The repertoire holds 55,000 to 75,000 clones, 75% to 90% seen once, with approximately 0.39% in the top ten. Sequencing used CD4+ or CD8+ T cells sorted from blood, obtained in a trial of the OX40 agonist ivuxolimab. These receptor sequences come from an adult with an advanced solid tumor such as melanoma, head and neck, liver or kidney cancer.

This chain uses TRBV11-2 with TRBJ2-7; TRBD2 is a possible D gene (6 bases). Trimming shortened V by 0 bases and J by 2 bases, and 11 bases separated the two germline ends. The germline CDR1 and CDR2 sequences are SGHAT and FQNNGV. The CDR3 loop spans 15 amino acids. The CDR3 bases are TGTGCCAGCAGCTTAGATCATGGGGGGACCTACGAGCAGTACTTC. Residues: CASSLDHGGTYEQYF. Filled out from reference TRBV11-2 and TRBJ2-7, the complete variable domain reads EAGVAQSPRYKIIEKRQSVAFWCNPISGHATLYWYQQILGQGPKLLIQFQNNGVVDDSQLPKDRFSAERLKGVDSTLKIQPAKLEDSAVYLCASSLDHGGTYEQYFGPGTRLTVT.

The chain is built from TRBV5-1 and TRBJ2-6; D perhaps matches TRBD1 (6 bases). CDR1 and CDR2 (germline): SGHRS, YFSETQ. There are 17 residues in the CDR3. V lost 1 base, J lost 0 bases, and 11 bases lay in between. In DNA, the CDR3 is TGCGCCAGCAGCTTGACAGGGTTGAGCTCTGGGGCCAACGTCCTGACTTTC. Translating gives CASSLTGLSSGANVLTF.

The CDR3 here is CAITDSRNTEAFF. CDR3 coding DNA: TGTGCCATCACGGACAGTAGAAACACTGAAGCTTTCTTT. The chain carries TRBV10-3 and TRBJ1-1, with D perhaps TRBD1 (6 bases). V was pared by 7 bases and J by 2 bases, with 11 bases between. The CDR3 length is 13 residues. Germline CDR1 ENHRY, CDR2 SYGVKD.

The J gene is TRBJ2-1, the V gene TRBV16, with no clear D. With 5 bases removed from V and 6 bases from J, the gap between germline ends came to 2 bases. The CDR3 is 10 residues long. Germline V gene data show CDR1 as KGHSY and CDR2 as FQNENV. This chain's CDR3 is CASSFNEQFF. CDR3 DNA sequence: TGTGCCAGCAGCTTCAATGAGCAGTTCTTC.

The chain uses TRBV19 and TRBJ2-3; maybe TRBD2 (5 bases). Germline-derived CDR1 and CDR2 are LNHDA and SQIVND (reference sequence). Deletions cut 1 base from V and 4 bases from J, with 12 bases between. The CDR3 has 15 amino acids. CDR3 nucleotide sequence: TGTGCCAGTAGTATAGGGACTGGACTCCCAGATACGCAGTATTTT. It yields the protein CASSIGTGLPDTQYF.

CDR3 sequence (DNA): TGTGCCAGTAGTATAGTGCTAGCCCAAGAGACCCAGTACTTC. Encoded protein: CASSIVLAQETQYF. The rearrangement joins TRBV19 to TRBJ2-5, with D possibly matching TRBD2 (5 bases). This CDR3 is built from 14 residues. Germline V lookup: CDR1 LNHDA, CDR2 SQIVND (reference sequence). The germline V and J ends were trimmed by 1 base and 1 base, with 7 bases remaining between them.

For the CDR3, the DNA is TGTGCCAGCAGCTTAATTCGCCGTAGGACTAGCGGGGACAATGAGCAGTTCTTC. This codes for CASSLIRRRTSGDNEQFF. The chain links TRBV11-2 to TRBJ2-1; 12 bases line up with TRBD2. The CDR3 has 18 residues. V trimming: 2 bases; J trimming: 5 bases; junction bases outside the gene matches: 10. Germline lookup yields CDR1 SGHAT and CDR2 FQNNGV.

The sample holds one count of this clone. This chain uses TRBV5-4 with TRBJ2-5; weak D call: TRBD1 (5 bases). V lost 2 bases and J lost 3, with 17 bases in between. Germline CDR1 and CDR2: SGHNT and YYREEE (reference sequence). The CDR3 spans 16 residues. The CDR3 loop reads CASSLTAGAGKETQYF. DNA for the CDR3: TGTGCCAGCAGCTTAACGGCTGGGGCAGGGAAAGAGACCCAGTACTTC.

Written as DNA, the CDR3 is TGTGCCAGTAGTATAGCAGGGGGCAATCAGCCCCAGCATTTT. Translated, it gives CASSIAGGNQPQHF. This chain joins TRBV19 and TRBJ1-5; a weak D match, TRBD1 (6 bases). V lost 1 base and J lost 2, with 6 bases in between. Germline V gives CDR1 LNHDA, CDR2 SQIVND (reference sequence). This CDR3 has 14 residues.

The chain combines TRBV6-5 with TRBJ1-5; D not certain. This CDR3 is built from 15 residues. V gave up 2 bases and J gave up 2 bases, with 10 bases separating them. Germline assignment: CDR1 MNHEY and CDR2 SVGAGI. This CDR3 reads CASSYDGMGNQPQHF. As DNA, the CDR3 is TGTGCCAGCAGTTACGACGGGATGGGCAATCAGCCCCAGCATTTT.

The table lists this clone with a few counts. This chain connects TRBV9 to TRBJ1-5, with D unresolved. V lost 4 bases, J lost 3 bases, and 8 bases lay in between. CDR1 is SGDLS, CDR2 YYNGEE, per germline. The CDR3 runs 13 residues. The CDR3 region has the DNA TGTGCCAGCAGCCCGCAACCCAATCAGCCCCAGCATTTT. Translated: CASSPQPNQPQHF. Full variable domain (rest looked up from reference TRBV9 and TRBJ1-5): DSGVTQTPKHLITATGQRVTLRCSPRSGDLSVYWYQQSLDQGLQFLIQYYNGEERAKGNILERFSAQQFPDLHSELNLSSLELGDSALYFCASSPQPNQPQHFGDGTRLSIL.

The chain carries TRBV5-5 and TRBJ1-2, with 10 bases that match TRBD1. The length of the CDR3 is 16 residues. The ends lost 2 bases at V and 0 bases at J; junction bases unmatched: 4. Germline CDR1 is SGHKS and CDR2 is YYEKEE (reference sequence). CDR3: CASSFDRGPSNYGYTF. In DNA, the CDR3 is TGTGCCAGCAGCTTCGACAGGGGGCCCTCTAACTATGGCTACACCTTC.

This clone was observed once. The rearrangement joins TRBV7-9 to TRBJ1-4, with no clear D. V lost 3 bases, J lost 3 bases, and 8 bases lay in between. This CDR3 has 14 amino acids. Germline lookup yields CDR1 SEHNR and CDR2 FQNEAQ (reference sequence). CDR3 region: CASSFGGANEKLFF. The CDR3 nucleotides are TGTGCCAGCAGCTTCGGCGGGGCTAATGAAAAACTGTTTTTT.

The V gene is TRBV27, the J gene TRBJ2-5; weak D call: TRBD2 (6 bases). Trimming removed 1 base at V and 7 bases at J, with 13 bases between. The CDR3 has 14 amino acids. Germline lookup yields CDR1 MNHEY and CDR2 SMNVEV (reference sequence). Here the CDR3 DNA reads TGTGCCAGCAGTTTATTTTCCGGGGGTCGGACCCAGTACTTC. This encodes CASSLFSGGRTQYF.

The CDR3 is CASSLTGGVSPLHF. The CDR3 bases are TGTGCCAGCAGCTTGACAGGGGGGGTTTCACCCCTCCACTTT. The chain couples TRBV11-2 to TRBJ1-6; 9 nucleotides match TRBD1. This CDR3 region has 14 residues. V was pared by 3 bases and J by 9 bases, with 3 bases of the junction left unmatched. The germline V gene encodes CDR1 SGHAT and CDR2 FQNNGV.

The chain couples TRBV28 to TRBJ2-2, with D possibly TRBD2 on 6 matching bases. Trimming cost V 3 bases and J 2 bases, with 13 bases left between them. CDR1 and CDR2 (germline): MDHEN, SYDVKM. The length of the CDR3 is 16 residues. The CDR3 is CASSFGGAGNTGELFF. The CDR3 region has the DNA TGTGCCAGCAGTTTCGGAGGGGCAGGAAACACCGGGGAGCTGTTTTTT.

This chain uses TRBV7-3 with TRBJ2-3; 7 bases are shared with TRBD1. The V segment lost 1 base and the J segment 3 bases; nucleotides outside the gene matches: 4. CDR3 size: 15 residues. In germline, CDR1 is SGHTA, CDR2 FQGTGA. The CDR3 DNA sequence: TGTGCCAGCAGCTTAAATCCCAGGGGGACAGATACGCAGTATTTT. It translates to CASSLNPRGTDTQYF.

The CDR3 spells CASSHSKFGQENEKLFF. In nucleotides, the CDR3 is TGCGCCAGCAGCCATTCAAAGTTCGGACAGGAAAATGAAAAACTGTTTTTT. The rearrangement uses TRBV4-1 and TRBJ1-4; 7 nucleotides line up with TRBD1. This CDR3 spans 17 amino acids. The germline gives CDR1 MGHRA, CDR2 YSYEKL. J gave up 5 bases and V 3 bases, and 12 bases lay outside the gene matches.

The rearrangement links TRBV21-1 to TRBJ1-4. TRBV21-1 is a listed pseudogene. The CDR3 totals 16 residues. CDR3 DNA: TGTGCCAGCAGCAAAGAATCCAGGACGGGGTGGGAAAAACTGTTTTTT. Its protein is CASSKESRTGWEKLFF.

Only one count was recorded for this clone. J is TRBJ1-2 and V is TRBV10-2; D gene unclear. The CDR3 covers 17 residues. CDR1 WSHSY and CDR2 SAAADI come from the germline V gene. With 3 bases removed from V and 0 bases from J, the gap between germline ends came to 17 bases. The CDR3 is CASSDTKSQNSNYGYTF. In nucleotides, the CDR3 is TGCGCCAGCAGTGACACTAAGAGTCAGAATTCTAACTATGGCTACACCTTC.

This rearrangement joins TRBV27 to TRBJ1-2, with no clear D. The V end was cut by 5 bases, the J end by 6 bases, with 19 bases between. The CDR3 length is 15 residues. Per germline, CDR1 MNHEY and CDR2 SMNVEV (reference sequence). The CDR3 DNA reads as TGTGCCAGCAGTCGCCCAGGTGGGGTTTTCCATGGCTACACCTTC. Protein sequence: CASSRPGGVFHGYTF.

This clone appeared a few times. V is TRBV28 and J is TRBJ1-2; D is possibly TRBD1 (5 bases). Looked up from germline, CDR1 is MDHEN and CDR2 is SYDVKM. This CDR3 has 14 residues. Trimming took 3 bases from V and 2 from J, leaving 10 bases between them. Here the CDR3 DNA reads TGTGCCAGCAGTTTTGTAGACAGAAACTATGGCTACACCTTC. Translating gives CASSFVDRNYGYTF.

J is TRBJ1-5 and V is TRBV7-2; D might be TRBD1 (6 bases). CDR3 length: 15 residues. V was trimmed by 1 base and J by 7 bases, leaving 14 bases between them. Germline CDR1 is SGHTA and CDR2 is FQGNSA. The CDR3 spells CASSLESGGGQPQHF. The CDR3 DNA follows: TGTGCCAGCAGCTTAGAATCGGGGGGCGGGCAGCCCCAGCATTTT.